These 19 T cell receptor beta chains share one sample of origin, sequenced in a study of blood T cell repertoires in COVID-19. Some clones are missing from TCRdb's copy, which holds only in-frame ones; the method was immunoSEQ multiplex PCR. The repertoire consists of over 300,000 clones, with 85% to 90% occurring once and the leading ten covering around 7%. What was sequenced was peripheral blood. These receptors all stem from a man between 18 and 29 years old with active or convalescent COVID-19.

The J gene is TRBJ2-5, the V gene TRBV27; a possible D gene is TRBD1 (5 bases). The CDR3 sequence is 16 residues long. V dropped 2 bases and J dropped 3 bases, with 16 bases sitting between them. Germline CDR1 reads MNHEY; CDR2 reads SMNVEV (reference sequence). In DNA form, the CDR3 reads TGTGCCAGCAGTTTAGGAAACGGTCAGGGCGAAGAGACCCAGTACTTC. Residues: CASSLGNGQGEETQYF.

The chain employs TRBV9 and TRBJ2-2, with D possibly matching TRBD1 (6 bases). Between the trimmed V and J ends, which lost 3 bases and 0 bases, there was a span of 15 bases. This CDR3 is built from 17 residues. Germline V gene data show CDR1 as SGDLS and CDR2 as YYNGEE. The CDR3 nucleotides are TGTGCCAGCAGCGGAAGACAGGCCCCGGCGAACACCGGGGAGCTGTTTTTT. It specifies CASSGRQAPANTGELFF. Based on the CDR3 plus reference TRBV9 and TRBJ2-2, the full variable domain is DSGVTQTPKHLITATGQRVTLRCSPRSGDLSVYWYQQSLDQGLQFLIQYYNGEERAKGNILERFSAQQFPDLHSELNLSSLELGDSALYFCASSGRQAPANTGELFFGEGSRLTVL.

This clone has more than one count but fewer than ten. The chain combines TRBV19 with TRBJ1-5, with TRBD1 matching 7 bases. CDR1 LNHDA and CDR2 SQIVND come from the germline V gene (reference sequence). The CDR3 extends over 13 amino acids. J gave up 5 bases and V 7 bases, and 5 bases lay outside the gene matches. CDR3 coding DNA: TGTGCCAGTACACAGGGGCGCTATCAGCCCCAGCATTTT. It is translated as CASTQGRYQPQHF.

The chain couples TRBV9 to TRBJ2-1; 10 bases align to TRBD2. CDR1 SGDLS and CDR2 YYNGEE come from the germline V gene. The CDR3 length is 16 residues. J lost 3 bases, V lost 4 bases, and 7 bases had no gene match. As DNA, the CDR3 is TGTGCCAGCAGCTCTCGACCTAGCGGGAGCTACAATGAGCAGTTCTTC. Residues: CASSSRPSGSYNEQFF.

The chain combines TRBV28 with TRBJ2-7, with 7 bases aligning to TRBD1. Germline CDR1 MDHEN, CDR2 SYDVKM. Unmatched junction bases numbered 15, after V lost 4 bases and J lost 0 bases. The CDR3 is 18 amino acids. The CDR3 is CASSSGRRGIKSSYEQYF. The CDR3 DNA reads TGTGCCAGCAGTTCGGGACGCAGGGGGATAAAATCCTCCTACGAGCAGTACTTC.

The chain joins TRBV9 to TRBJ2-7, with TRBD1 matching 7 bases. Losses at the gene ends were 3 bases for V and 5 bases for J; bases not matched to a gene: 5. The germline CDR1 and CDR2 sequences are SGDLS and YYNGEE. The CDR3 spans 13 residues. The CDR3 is CASSATQGNEQYF. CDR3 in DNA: TGTGCCAGCAGCGCCACACAGGGGAACGAGCAGTACTTC.

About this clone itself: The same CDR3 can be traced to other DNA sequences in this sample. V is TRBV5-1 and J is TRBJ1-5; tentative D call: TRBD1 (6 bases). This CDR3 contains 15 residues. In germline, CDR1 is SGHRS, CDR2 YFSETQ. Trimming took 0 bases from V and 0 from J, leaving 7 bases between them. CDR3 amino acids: CASSLEGGSNQPQHF. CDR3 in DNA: TGCGCCAGCAGCTTGGAAGGGGGTAGCAATCAGCCCCAGCATTTT. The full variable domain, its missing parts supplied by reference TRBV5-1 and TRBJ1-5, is KAGVTQTPRYLIKTRGQQVTLSCSPISGHRSVSWYQQTPGQGLQFLFEYFSETQRNKGNFPGRFSGRQFSNSRSEMNVSTLELGDSALYLCASSLEGGSNQPQHFGDGTRLSIL.

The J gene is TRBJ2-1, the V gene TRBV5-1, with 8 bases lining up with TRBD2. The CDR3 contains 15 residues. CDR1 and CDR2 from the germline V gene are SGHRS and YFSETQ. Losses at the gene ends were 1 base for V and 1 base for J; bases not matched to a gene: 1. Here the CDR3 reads CASSLTGGSYNEQFF. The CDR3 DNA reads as TGCGCCAGCAGCTTGACGGGAGGGTCCTACAATGAGCAGTTCTTC.

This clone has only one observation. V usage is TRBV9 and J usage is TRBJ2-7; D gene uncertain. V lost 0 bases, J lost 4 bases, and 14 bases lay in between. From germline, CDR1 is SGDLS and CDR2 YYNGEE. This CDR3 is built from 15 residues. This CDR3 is CASSVGGERFYEQYF. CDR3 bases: TGTGCCAGCAGCGTAGGTGGTGAGAGGTTTTACGAGCAGTACTTC. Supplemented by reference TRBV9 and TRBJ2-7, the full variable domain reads DSGVTQTPKHLITATGQRVTLRCSPRSGDLSVYWYQQSLDQGLQFLIQYYNGEERAKGNILERFSAQQFPDLHSELNLSSLELGDSALYFCASSVGGERFYEQYFGPGTRLTVT.

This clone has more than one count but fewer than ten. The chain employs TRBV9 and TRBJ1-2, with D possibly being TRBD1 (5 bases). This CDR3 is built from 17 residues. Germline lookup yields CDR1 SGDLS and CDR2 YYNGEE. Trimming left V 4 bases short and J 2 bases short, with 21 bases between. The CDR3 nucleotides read TGTGCCAGCAGCTCGGCGTCGGACACGCGCGTCAACTATGGCTACACCTTC. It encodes CASSSASDTRVNYGYTF.

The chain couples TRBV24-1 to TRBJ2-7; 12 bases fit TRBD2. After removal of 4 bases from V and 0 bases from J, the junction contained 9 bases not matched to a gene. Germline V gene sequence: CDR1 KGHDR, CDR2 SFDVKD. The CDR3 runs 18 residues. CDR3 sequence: CATSDSGLTSGSSYEQYF. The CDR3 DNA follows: TGTGCCACCAGTGACTCGGGCTTGACTAGCGGGAGCTCCTACGAGCAGTACTTC.

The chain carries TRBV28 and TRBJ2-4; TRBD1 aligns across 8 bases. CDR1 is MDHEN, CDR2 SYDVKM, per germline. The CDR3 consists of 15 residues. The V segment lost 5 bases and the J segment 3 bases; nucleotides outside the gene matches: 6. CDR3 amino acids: CASSLPTGVKNIQYF. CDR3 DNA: TGTGCCAGCAGTCTACCGACAGGGGTCAAAAACATTCAGTACTTC.

CDR3 region: CAISNGPDSNQPQHF. The DNA for the CDR3 is TGTGCCATCAGCAATGGGCCTGATAGCAATCAGCCCCAGCATTTT. The J gene is TRBJ1-5, the V gene TRBV10-3; D gene ambiguous. Germline loops: CDR1 ENHRY, CDR2 SYGVKD. Between the trimmed V and J ends, which lost 6 bases and 0 bases, there was a span of 12 bases. CDR3 size: 15 residues.

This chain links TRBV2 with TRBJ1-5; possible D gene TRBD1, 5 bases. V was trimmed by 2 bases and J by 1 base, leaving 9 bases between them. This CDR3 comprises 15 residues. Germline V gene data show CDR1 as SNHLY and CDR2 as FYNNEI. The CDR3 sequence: CASSEFGGSNQPQHF. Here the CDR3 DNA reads TGTGCCAGCAGTGAATTTGGGGGGAGCAATCAGCCCCAGCATTTT.

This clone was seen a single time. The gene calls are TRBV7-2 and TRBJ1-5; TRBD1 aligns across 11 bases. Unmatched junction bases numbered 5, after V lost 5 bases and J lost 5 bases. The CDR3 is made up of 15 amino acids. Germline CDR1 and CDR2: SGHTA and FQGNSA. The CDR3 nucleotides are TGTGCCAGCAGCAAGCCGGGACAGGGGGATCAGCCCCAGCATTTT. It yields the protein CASSKPGQGDQPQHF.

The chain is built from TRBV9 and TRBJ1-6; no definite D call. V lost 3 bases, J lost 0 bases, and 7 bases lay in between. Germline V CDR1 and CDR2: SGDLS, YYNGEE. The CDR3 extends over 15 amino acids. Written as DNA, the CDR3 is TGTGCCAGCAGCGGAGCATTCTCCTATAATTCACCCCTCCACTTT. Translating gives CASSGAFSYNSPLHF.

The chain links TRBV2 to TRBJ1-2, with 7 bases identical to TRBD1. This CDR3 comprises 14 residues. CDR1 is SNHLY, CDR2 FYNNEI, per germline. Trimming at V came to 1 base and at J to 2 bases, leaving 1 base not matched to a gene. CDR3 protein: CASSEEGGNYGYTF. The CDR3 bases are TGTGCCAGCAGTGAAGAAGGGGGCAACTATGGCTACACCTTC.

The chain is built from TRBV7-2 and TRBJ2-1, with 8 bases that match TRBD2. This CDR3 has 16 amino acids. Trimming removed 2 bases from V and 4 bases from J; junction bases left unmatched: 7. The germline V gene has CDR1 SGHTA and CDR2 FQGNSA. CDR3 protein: CASSLFAGGGYNEQFF. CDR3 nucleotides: TGTGCCAGCAGCTTATTTGCGGGAGGAGGTTACAATGAGCAGTTCTTC.

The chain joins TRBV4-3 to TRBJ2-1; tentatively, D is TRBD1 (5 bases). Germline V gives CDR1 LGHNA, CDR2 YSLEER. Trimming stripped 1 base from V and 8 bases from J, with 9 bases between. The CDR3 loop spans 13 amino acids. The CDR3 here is CASSQAGFDEQFF. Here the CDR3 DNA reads TGCGCCAGCAGCCAAGCAGGGTTCGATGAGCAGTTCTTC.